This T cell receptor beta chain was sequenced in a study of control samples from healthy donors and cancer patients. CDR1 and CDR2 (germline): SGHRS, YFSETQ. Trimming stripped 5 bases from V and 4 bases from J, with 12 bases between. The CDR3 consists of 13 residues. Only in-frame clones appear in the TCRdb table, and some are missing; sequencing was by immunoSEQ multiplex PCR. The data hold fewer than 85,000 clones, with over 90% observed a single time. The clonotype was recovered from a woman aged 25 to 39 in good health. The sample comprised blood. This chain joins TRBV5-1 and TRBJ1-1, with D possibly matching TRBD1 (6 bases). The CDR3 nucleotides are TGCGCCAGCAGTTTACAGGGTCCCACTGAAGCTTTCTTT. It translates to CASSLQGPTEAFF.